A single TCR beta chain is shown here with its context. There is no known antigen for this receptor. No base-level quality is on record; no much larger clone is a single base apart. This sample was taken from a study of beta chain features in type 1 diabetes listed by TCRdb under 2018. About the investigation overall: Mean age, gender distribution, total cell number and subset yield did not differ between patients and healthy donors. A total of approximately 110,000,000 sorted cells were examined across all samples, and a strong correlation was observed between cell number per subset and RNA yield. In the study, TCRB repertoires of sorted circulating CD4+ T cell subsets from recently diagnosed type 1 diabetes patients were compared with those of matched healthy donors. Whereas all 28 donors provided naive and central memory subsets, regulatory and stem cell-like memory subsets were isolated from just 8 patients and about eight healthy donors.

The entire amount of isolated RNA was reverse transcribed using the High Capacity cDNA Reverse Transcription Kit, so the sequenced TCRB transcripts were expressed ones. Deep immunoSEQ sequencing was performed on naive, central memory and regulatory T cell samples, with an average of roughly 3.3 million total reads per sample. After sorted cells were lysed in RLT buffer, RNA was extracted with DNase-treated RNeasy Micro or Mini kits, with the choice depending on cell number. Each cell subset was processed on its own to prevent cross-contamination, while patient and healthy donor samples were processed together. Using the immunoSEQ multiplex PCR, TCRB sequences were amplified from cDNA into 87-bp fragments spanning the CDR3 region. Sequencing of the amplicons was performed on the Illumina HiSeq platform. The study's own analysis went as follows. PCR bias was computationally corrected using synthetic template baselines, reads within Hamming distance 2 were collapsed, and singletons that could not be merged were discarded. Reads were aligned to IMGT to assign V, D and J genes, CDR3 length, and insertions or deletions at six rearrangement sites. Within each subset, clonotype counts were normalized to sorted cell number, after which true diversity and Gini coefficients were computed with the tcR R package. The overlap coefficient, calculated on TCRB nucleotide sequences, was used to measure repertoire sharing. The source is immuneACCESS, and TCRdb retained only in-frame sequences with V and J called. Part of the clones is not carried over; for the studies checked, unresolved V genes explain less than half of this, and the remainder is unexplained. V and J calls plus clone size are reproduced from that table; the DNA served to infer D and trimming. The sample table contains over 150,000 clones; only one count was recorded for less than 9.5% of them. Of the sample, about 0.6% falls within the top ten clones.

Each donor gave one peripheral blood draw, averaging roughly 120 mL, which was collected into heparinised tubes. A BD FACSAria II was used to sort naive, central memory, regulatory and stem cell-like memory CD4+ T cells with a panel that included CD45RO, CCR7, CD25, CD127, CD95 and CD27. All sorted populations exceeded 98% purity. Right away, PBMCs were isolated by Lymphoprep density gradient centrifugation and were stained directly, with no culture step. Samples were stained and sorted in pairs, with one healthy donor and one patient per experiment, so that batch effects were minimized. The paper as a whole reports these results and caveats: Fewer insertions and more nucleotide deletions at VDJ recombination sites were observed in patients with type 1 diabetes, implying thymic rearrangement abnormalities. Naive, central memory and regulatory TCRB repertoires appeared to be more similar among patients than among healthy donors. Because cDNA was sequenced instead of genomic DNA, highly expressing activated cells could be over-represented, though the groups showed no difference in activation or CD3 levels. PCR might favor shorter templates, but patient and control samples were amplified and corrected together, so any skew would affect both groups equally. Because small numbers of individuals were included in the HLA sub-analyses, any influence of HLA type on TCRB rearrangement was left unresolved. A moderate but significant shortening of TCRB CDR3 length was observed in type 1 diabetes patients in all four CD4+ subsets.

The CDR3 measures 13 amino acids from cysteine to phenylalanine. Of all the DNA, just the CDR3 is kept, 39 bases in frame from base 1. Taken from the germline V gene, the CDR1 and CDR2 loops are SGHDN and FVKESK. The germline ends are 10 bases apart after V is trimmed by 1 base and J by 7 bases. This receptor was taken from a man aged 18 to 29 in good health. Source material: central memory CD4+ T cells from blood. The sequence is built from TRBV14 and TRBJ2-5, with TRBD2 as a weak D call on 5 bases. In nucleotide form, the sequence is TGTGCCAGCAGCCAAGGTTTAGAGGGGACCCAGTACTTC. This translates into CASSQGLEGTQYF.